These 24 T cell receptor beta chains share one sample of origin, sequenced in a study of identical twins. TCRdb re-called the 5' RACE reads through MiXCR, storing one row per CDR3 protein. The table includes about 690,000 distinct CDR3 sequences, about 20% detected once. This sample was shared with a second study, whose subject was T cells expressing NK-cell markers.

Specimen: PBMCs. These receptors came from a woman between 18 and 29 years old in good health.

This clonotype was counted between two and nine times. The CDR3 sequence: CSVERGRNEQFF. The CDR3 nucleotides are TGCAGCGTTGAACGAGGTCGGAATGAGCAGTTCTTC. This chain uses TRBV29-1 with TRBJ2-1; no clear D gene. This CDR3 contains 12 residues. Germline CDR1 and CDR2: SQVTM and ANQGSEA. Trimming pared 2 bases from V and 7 bases from J, leaving 9 bases between.

V and J are TRBV24-1 and TRBJ2-1; D tentatively reads TRBD1 or TRBD2 (5 bases each). Germline loops: CDR1 KGHDR, CDR2 SFDVKD. This CDR3 comprises 15 residues. Trimming shortened V by 3 bases and J by 7 bases, and 15 bases separated the two germline ends. This CDR3 is CATSDARGWGNEQFF. The CDR3 DNA reads as TGTGCCACCAGTGATGCCAGAGGGTGGGGGAATGAGCAGTTCTTC.

The J gene is TRBJ2-1, the V gene TRBV12-5; weak D call: TRBD2 (5 bases). This CDR3 spans 13 amino acids. Per the germline V gene, CDR1 is LGHNT and CDR2 is FRNRAP. V was shortened by 9 bases and J by 0 bases, with 9 bases between the two germline ends. The CDR3 DNA follows: TGTGCTAGGTCCGCGGGCTCCTACAATGAGCAGTTCTTC. This translates into CARSAGSYNEQFF.

There are a few counts of this clonotype. The chain uses TRBV27 and TRBJ1-2, with D hard to call. Trimming cost V 6 bases and J 3 bases, with 17 bases left between them. Germline assignment: CDR1 MNHEY and CDR2 SMNVEV (reference sequence). The CDR3 consists of 15 residues. The CDR3 DNA reads TGTGCCAGCAGAATCCGGGGAGGGCGCGACTATGGCTACACCTTC. Protein sequence: CASRIRGGRDYGYTF.

This clonotype appeared many times. This sequence joins TRBV6-6 and TRBJ2-2; TRBD2 agrees at 7 bases. J gave up 6 bases and V 2 bases, and 0 bases lay outside the gene matches. The length of the CDR3 is 13 residues. Germline V CDR1 and CDR2: MNHNY, SVGAGI (reference sequence). The DNA of the CDR3 is TGTGCCAGCAGTTACGGGGGGGCCGGGGAGCTGTTTTTT. This gives the protein CASSYGGAGELFF.

This CDR3 is CASSLAVTLSYEQYF. For the CDR3, the DNA is TGCGCCAGCAGCTTGGCAGTGACACTCTCCTACGAGCAGTACTTC. This chain connects TRBV5-1 to TRBJ2-7; D call uncertain. The CDR3 has 15 residues. The V end was cut by 0 bases, the J end by 0 bases, with 10 bases between. Looked up from germline, CDR1 is SGHRS and CDR2 is YFSETQ.

This clonotype was detected a few times. The V and J genes are TRBV9 and TRBJ2-3; D ambiguous. Germline V CDR1 and CDR2: SGDLS, YYNGEE. The ends were cut back, 2 bases at V and 5 bases at J, with 9 bases in the middle. The length of the CDR3 is 13 residues. The CDR3 sequence is CASSVIGLDTQYF. CDR3 in DNA: TGTGCCAGCAGCGTCATTGGGTTAGATACGCAGTATTTT.

This clonotype showed up just a few times. V and J are TRBV12-3 or TRBV12-4 and TRBJ2-7; D not certain. This CDR3 spans 13 amino acids. Trimming cost V 0 bases and J 8 bases, with 11 bases left between them. CDR3 sequence reads: CASSLADRVQQYF. The CDR3 DNA reads as TGTGCCAGCAGTTTAGCCGACCGTGTGCAGCAGTACTTC.

V and J are TRBV5-1 and TRBJ2-7; 7 bases are a match to TRBD2. V was pared by 1 base and J by 0 bases, with 4 bases of the junction left unmatched. The germline V gene encodes CDR1 SGHRS and CDR2 YFSETQ. The CDR3 runs to 15 residues. The CDR3 DNA sequence: TGCGCCAGCAGCTTGAAAGCGGGGAACTCCTACGAGCAGTACTTC. The encoded protein is CASSLKAGNSYEQYF. The full variable domain, with the rest looked up from reference TRBV5-1 and TRBJ2-7, is KAGVTQTPRYLIKTRGQQVTLSCSPISGHRSVSWYQQTPGQGLQFLFEYFSETQRNKGNFPGRFSGRQFSNSRSEMNVSTLELGDSALYLCASSLKAGNSYEQYFGPGTRLTVT.

J is TRBJ2-7 and V is TRBV20-1, with TRBD2 identical over 10 bases. Germline CDR1 is DFQATT and CDR2 is SNEGSKA (reference sequence). J lost 2 bases, V lost 7 bases, and 5 bases had no gene match. The CDR3 is made up of 13 amino acids. DNA of the CDR3: TGCAGTGTAAGGACTAGCGGTACCTACGAGCAGTACTTC. Translated: CSVRTSGTYEQYF.

This clonotype has a count of ten or more. The V gene is TRBV12-3 or TRBV12-4, the J gene TRBJ2-7; 10 nucleotides agree with TRBD2. After removal of 6 bases from V and 2 bases from J, the junction contained 7 bases not matched to a gene. This CDR3 region has 15 residues. CDR3 in amino acids: CASREGLAPAYEQYF. The DNA of the CDR3 is TGTGCCAGCAGAGAGGGACTAGCGCCCGCCTACGAGCAGTACTTC.

The chain couples TRBV29-1 to TRBJ2-3, with 9 bases aligning to TRBD2. The CDR3 has 14 amino acids. Trimming removed 4 bases from V and 4 bases from J; junction bases left unmatched: 6. From germline, CDR1 is SQVTM and CDR2 ANQGSEA. CDR3 protein: CSVVNSGSPDTQYF. CDR3 in DNA: TGCAGCGTTGTAAATAGCGGGAGCCCAGATACGCAGTATTTT.

The chain carries TRBV29-1 and TRBJ2-3, with a weak D call TRBD2 (6 bases). V was pared by 6 bases and J by 0 bases, with 19 bases between. This CDR3 has 16 residues. Germline-derived CDR1 and CDR2 are SQVTM and ANQGSEA. CDR3 protein: CSVEGPPGTSTDTQYF. CDR3 DNA: TGCAGCGTGGAGGGTCCCCCGGGCACTAGCACAGATACGCAGTATTTT.

This clonotype was observed a handful of times. This chain connects TRBV18 to TRBJ2-3; 10 bases align to TRBD2. The CDR3 spans 17 residues. The germline V gene encodes CDR1 KGHSH and CDR2 LQKENI. The J segment lost 2 bases and the V segment lost 3 bases, leaving 8 bases of the junction unmatched. As DNA, the CDR3 is TGTGCCAGCTCACCCCTTAGTAGCGGGAGGAACACAGATACGCAGTATTTT. Translating gives CASSPLSSGRNTDTQYF.

The gene calls are TRBV12-3 or TRBV12-4 and TRBJ2-7; D gene ambiguous. V was clipped by 6 bases and J by 2 bases, with 11 bases between them. The CDR3 has 13 residues. The CDR3 DNA is TGTGCCAGCAGGGTCGCAACAACCTACGAGCAGTACTTC. It encodes CASRVATTYEQYF.

This clonotype was detected only a few times. Germline and junction disagree at one end, which may indicate a read error. V gene TRBV4-1 combines with J gene TRBJ2-3, with D unclear. The CDR3 length is 13 residues. Germline lookup yields CDR1 MGHRA and CDR2 YSYEKL. This CDR3 is CASSQDFTHTQYF. CDR3 sequence (DNA): TGCGCCAGCAGCCAAGATTTCACACATACGCAGTATTTT.

This chain uses TRBV20-1 with TRBJ2-7, with 8 positions matching TRBD2. Looked up from germline, CDR1 is DFQATT and CDR2 is SNEGSKA (reference sequence). The CDR3 sequence is 13 residues long. The J segment lost 0 bases and the V segment lost 3 bases, leaving 1 base of the junction unmatched. The DNA for the CDR3 is TGCAGTGCTAGCGGGAGGGCCTCCTACGAGCAGTACTTC. Encoded protein: CSASGRASYEQYF.

A few counts support this clonotype. The chain combines TRBV20-1 with TRBJ2-3; 9 nucleotides line up with TRBD2. This CDR3 region has 15 residues. The V gene's germline CDR1 is DFQATT and CDR2 SNEGSKA (reference sequence). V lost 2 bases to trimming and J lost 2 bases; unmatched junction nucleotides: 5. The CDR3 DNA is TGCAGTGCTAGACCCCCTAGCGGGAACACAGATACGCAGTATTTT. Protein product: CSARPPSGNTDTQYF.

This clonotype was seen only a few times. The rearrangement joins TRBV5-1 to TRBJ2-1, with D uncertain. Germline CDR1 is SGHRS and CDR2 is YFSETQ. The CDR3 totals 14 residues. The V gene lost 0 bases and the J gene lost 5 bases, with 9 bases spanning the gap. The CDR3 region is CASSLAAEDNEQFF. CDR3 coding DNA: TGCGCCAGCAGCTTGGCAGCTGAGGACAATGAGCAGTTCTTC. The whole variable domain, remainder taken from reference TRBV5-1 and TRBJ2-1, is KAGVTQTPRYLIKTRGQQVTLSCSPISGHRSVSWYQQTPGQGLQFLFEYFSETQRNKGNFPGRFSGRQFSNSRSEMNVSTLELGDSALYLCASSLAAEDNEQFFGPGTRLTVL.

Written as DNA, the CDR3 is TGTGCCAGCAGCTACGGACTAGCGGGATCTCGGTTCGGAGAGCAGTTCTTC. This codes for CASSYGLAGSRFGEQFF. The chain carries TRBV7-2 and TRBJ2-1; TRBD2 aligns across 12 bases. The CDR3 contains 17 residues. Germline loops: CDR1 SGHTA, CDR2 FQGNSA. Trimming at V came to 4 bases and at J to 10 bases, leaving 14 bases not matched to a gene.

This clonotype was recorded at least ten times. The gene calls are TRBV27 and TRBJ1-2; D call uncertain. Germline V gene lookup returns CDR1 MNHEY and CDR2 SMNVEV (reference sequence). Trimming pared 8 bases from V and 6 bases from J, leaving 13 bases between. The CDR3 extends over 12 amino acids. CDR3 protein: CASGKSVHGYTF. CDR3 DNA: TGTGCCAGCGGGAAGTCCGTCCATGGCTACACCTTC.

This clonotype was seen ten or more times. The chain uses TRBV5-1 and TRBJ2-7; the match to TRBD2 covers 10 bases. From germline, CDR1 is SGHRS and CDR2 YFSETQ. Trimming took 3 bases from V and 2 from J; bases not matched to a gene: 2. The CDR3 sequence is 14 residues long. The CDR3 here is CASSWTSGTYEQYF. The CDR3 DNA sequence: TGCGCCAGCAGCTGGACTAGCGGTACCTACGAGCAGTACTTC.

This clonotype was counted at least ten times. The chain uses TRBV9 and TRBJ1-2, with TRBD1 matching 12 bases. J lost 3 bases, V lost 0 bases, and 3 bases had no gene match. CDR1 SGDLS and CDR2 YYNGEE come from the germline V gene. The CDR3 has 16 amino acids. The CDR3 region has the DNA TGTGCCAGCAGCGTAGGGGGACAGGGGGCGCACTATGGCTACACCTTC. It codes for CASSVGGQGAHYGYTF.

This clonotype came up a few times. V is TRBV7-2 and J is TRBJ2-1; 8 bases fit TRBD2. This CDR3 has 13 residues. V shed 3 bases and J 8 bases; nucleotides not matched to a gene: 3. From germline, CDR1 is SGHTA and CDR2 FQGNSA. This chain's CDR3 is CASSFGGGYEQFF. The CDR3 DNA follows: TGTGCCAGCAGCTTCGGGGGGGGATATGAGCAGTTCTTC.